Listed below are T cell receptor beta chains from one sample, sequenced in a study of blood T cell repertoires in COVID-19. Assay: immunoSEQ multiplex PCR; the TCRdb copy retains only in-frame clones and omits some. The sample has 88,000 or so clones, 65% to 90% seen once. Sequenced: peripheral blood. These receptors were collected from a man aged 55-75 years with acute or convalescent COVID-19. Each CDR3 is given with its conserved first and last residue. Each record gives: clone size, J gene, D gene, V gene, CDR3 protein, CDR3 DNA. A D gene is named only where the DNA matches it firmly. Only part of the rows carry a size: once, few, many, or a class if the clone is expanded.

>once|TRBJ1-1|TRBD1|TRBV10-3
CAINRQGRGTEAFF
TGTGCCATCAACCGACAGGGGAGAGGCACTGAAGCTTTCTTT
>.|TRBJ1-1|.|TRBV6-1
CASSEEARMDTEAFF
TGTGCCAGCAGTGAGGAGGCACGGATGGACACTGAAGCTTTCTTT
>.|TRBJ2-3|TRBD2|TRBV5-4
CASIPSGGMPSTDTQYF
TGTGCCAGCATCCCTAGCGGGGGGATGCCTAGCACAGATACGCAGTATTTT
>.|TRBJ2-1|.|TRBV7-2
CASSLRQSYNEQFF
TGTGCCAGCAGCTTGAGACAGTCCTACAATGAGCAGTTCTTC
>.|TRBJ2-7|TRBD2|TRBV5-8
CASSLYGTSLFEQYF
TGTGCCAGCAGCTTGTACGGGACTAGTCTTTTCGAGCAGTACTTC
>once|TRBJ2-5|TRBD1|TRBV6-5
CASSYSTAGGLETQYF
TGTGCCAGCAGTTACTCGACGGCAGGGGGTTTGGAGACCCAGTACTTC
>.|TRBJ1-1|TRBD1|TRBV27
CASSPRPGQRNTEAFF
TGTGCCAGCAGTCCTCGACCGGGACAGCGGAACACTGAAGCTTTCTTT
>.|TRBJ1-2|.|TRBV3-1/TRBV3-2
CASSQRQVSYGYTF
TGTGCCAGCAGCCAGCGACAGGTTAGCTATGGCTACACCTTC
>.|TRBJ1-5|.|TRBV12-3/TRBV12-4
CASSLGEGQHF
TGTGCCAGCAGCCTCGGGGAGGGCCAGCATTTT
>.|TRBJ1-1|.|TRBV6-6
CASSPRDKIFF
TGTGCCAGCAGTCCCCGGGACAAAATTTTCTTT
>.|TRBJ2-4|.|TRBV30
CAWSVGGAGIQYF
TGTGCCTGGAGTGTAGGGGGGGCCGGCATTCAGTACTTC
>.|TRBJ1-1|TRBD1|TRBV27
CASSSRLRDRSTEAFF
TGTGCCAGCAGTTCACGACTCCGGGACAGATCCACTGAAGCTTTCTTT
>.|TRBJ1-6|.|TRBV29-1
CSVAEAGASPLHF
TGCAGCGTTGCTGAGGCAGGGGCATCACCCCTCCACTTT
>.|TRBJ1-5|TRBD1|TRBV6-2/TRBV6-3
CASSSQGLYQPQHF
TGTGCCAGCAGTTCACAGGGGCTCTATCAGCCCCAGCATTTT
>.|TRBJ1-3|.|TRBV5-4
CASSLDLGSKGNTIYF
TGTGCCAGCAGCTTAGATTTAGGGAGTAAAGGAAACACCATATATTTT
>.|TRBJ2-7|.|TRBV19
CASSIDPASFYEQYF
TGTGCCAGTAGTATAGATCCGGCTAGCTTTTACGAGCAGTACTTC